These 22 T cell receptor beta chains originate from one sample sequenced in a study of blood T cell repertoires in COVID-19. The table came from immunoSEQ multiplex PCR; TCRdb's copy has only in-frame clones and leaves some out. The repertoire has 330,000 or so clones, about 90% of them found once; the top ten carry about 2.7%. Material for sequencing was PBMCs or T cells enriched from blood (not recorded which). These receptors were obtained from a woman in her thirties who had recovered from COVID-19.

This clone has at least ten counts. The rearrangement links TRBV3-1 (or the pseudogene TRBV3-2) to TRBJ2-3, with D maybe TRBD2 (6 bases). The germline V gene encodes CDR1 LGHDT and CDR2 YNNKEL (reference sequence). CDR3 length: 16 amino acids. With 5 bases removed from V and 2 bases from J, the gap between germline ends came to 17 bases. The CDR3 region has the DNA TGTGCCAGCAGCTCCCCACCGACTAGTCTCACAGATACGCAGTATTTT. Translating it yields CASSSPPTSLTDTQYF.

The gene calls are TRBV10-3 and TRBJ1-1; D is uncertain. Trimming pared 7 bases from V and 5 bases from J, leaving 17 bases between. The CDR3 loop spans 14 amino acids. Germline-derived CDR1 and CDR2 are ENHRY and SYGVKD. CDR3 DNA: TGTGCCATCAAGGTCGGCGGGGTGGAGACTGAAGCTTTCTTT. The encoded protein is CAIKVGGVETEAFF.

This chain connects TRBV5-1 to TRBJ1-4; 7 bases are shared with TRBD1. The CDR3 loop spans 15 amino acids. The germline V gene encodes CDR1 SGHRS and CDR2 YFSETQ. Losses at the gene ends were 4 bases for V and 5 bases for J; bases not matched to a gene: 8. The CDR3 DNA reads as TGCGCCAGCAGCCTAGCGACAGGGCGGAATGAAAAACTGTTTTTT. Protein: CASSLATGRNEKLFF.

The rearrangement joins TRBV28 to TRBJ2-5; TRBD2 might be the D (6 bases). CDR1 is MDHEN and CDR2 is SYDVKM in the germline V gene. The CDR3 has 13 amino acids. V lost 11 bases to trimming and J lost 0 bases, with 13 bases between them. CDR3 amino acids: CAGSAGYQETQYF. DNA for the CDR3: TGTGCCGGGTCGGCGGGGTACCAAGAGACCCAGTACTTC.

This clone was detected only once. CDR3 loop: CASSQQGVSNTGELFF. The CDR3 bases are TGTGCCAGCAGCCAACAGGGCGTTTCGAACACCGGGGAGCTGTTTTTT. V and J are TRBV7-6 and TRBJ2-2, with D possibly TRBD1 on 6 matching bases. Trimming removed 5 bases at V and 0 bases at J, with 13 bases between. This CDR3 comprises 16 residues. Germline V gives CDR1 SGHVS, CDR2 FNYEAQ.

This chain connects TRBV5-5 to TRBJ2-1; 7 positions agree with TRBD2. Trimming cost V 3 bases and J 6 bases; bases outside gene matches: 3. The CDR3 spans 13 residues. CDR1 is SGHKS, CDR2 YYEKEE, per germline (reference sequence). Here the CDR3 DNA reads TGTGCCAGCAGCTCGTGGGGGGGCAATGAGCAGTTCTTC. As protein: CASSSWGGNEQFF.

The chain employs TRBV16 and TRBJ1-3, with unresolved D. The V end lost 2 bases, the J end lost 4 bases, and 6 bases lay between the germline ends. There are 13 residues in the CDR3. CDR1 is KGHSY, CDR2 FQNENV, per germline. The CDR3 spells CASSQTQGNTIYF. The CDR3 DNA follows: TGTGCCAGCAGCCAAACACAGGGAAACACCATATATTTT.

The chain carries TRBV28 and TRBJ2-1; 10 positions agree with TRBD1. V lost 3 bases to trimming and J lost 9 bases; unmatched junction nucleotides: 14. CDR1 and CDR2 from the germline V gene are MDHEN and SYDVKM. This CDR3 comprises 17 residues. The CDR3 loop reads CASSFQGETGGWGEQFF. The CDR3 DNA follows: TGTGCCAGCAGTTTCCAAGGGGAGACAGGGGGCTGGGGTGAGCAGTTCTTC.

V and J are TRBV27 and TRBJ1-5; TRBD1 matches at 10 bases. The CDR3 consists of 15 residues. CDR1 is MNHEY, CDR2 SMNVEV, per germline (reference sequence). The trim removed 5 bases at V and 7 bases at J, leaving 8 bases unmatched. The CDR3 reads CASSPPGTGVQPQHF. The CDR3 DNA is TGTGCCAGCAGTCCGCCCGGGACAGGGGTCCAGCCCCAGCATTTT.

This clone has just one count. The rearrangement uses TRBV2 and TRBJ2-7; maybe TRBD2 (6 bases). The CDR3 is 16 amino acids. V lost 0 bases, J lost 3 bases, and 15 bases lay in between. Per the germline V gene, CDR1 is SNHLY and CDR2 is FYNNEI. The CDR3 region has the DNA TGTGCCAGCAGTGAAGCATTGGGCGGGGATTACTACGAGCAGTACTTC. It encodes CASSEALGGDYYEQYF.

This clone was seen just once. The rearrangement joins TRBV2 to TRBJ1-2; D ambiguous. CDR1 and CDR2 from the germline V gene are SNHLY and FYNNEI. V was clipped by 10 bases and J by 6 bases, with 12 bases between them. CDR3 length equals 11 residues. The CDR3 nucleotides read TGTGCCACCAAGTGGCTCGATGGCTACACCTTC. It yields the protein CATKWLDGYTF.

This clone was seen a single time. The sample has other DNA sequences that encode this CDR3 too. V gene TRBV19 combines with J gene TRBJ1-3; no definite D call. CDR3 length: 13 amino acids. Germline V lookup: CDR1 LNHDA, CDR2 SQIVND (reference sequence). V was clipped by 6 bases and J by 0 bases, with 6 bases between them. CDR3 DNA: TGTGCCAGTAGGCTCAGCTCTGGAAACACCATATATTTT. It yields the protein CASRLSSGNTIYF.

This chain connects TRBV5-4 to TRBJ1-1, with 11 bases identical to TRBD1. The J segment lost 10 bases and the V segment lost 0 bases, leaving 8 bases of the junction unmatched. CDR3 length equals 15 residues. Germline values: CDR1 SGHNT, CDR2 YYREEE (reference sequence). The CDR3 reads CASSLGSGQGARAFF. Here the CDR3 DNA reads TGTGCCAGCAGCTTGGGATCTGGACAGGGGGCGCGAGCTTTCTTT.

This chain uses TRBV7-2 with TRBJ2-5; TRBD2 agrees at 10 bases. V was pared by 5 bases and J by 5 bases, with 5 bases of the junction left unmatched. The CDR3 totals 14 residues. Per germline, CDR1 SGHTA and CDR2 FQGNSA. As DNA, the CDR3 is TGTGCCAGCAGCCCTAGCGGGAGTCATGAGACCCAGTACTTC. It yields the protein CASSPSGSHETQYF. Looking up the rest from reference TRBV7-2 and TRBJ2-5 gives the full variable domain: GAGVSQSPSNKVTEKGKDVELRCDPISGHTALYWYRQSLGQGLEFLIYFQGNSAPDKSGLPSDRFSAERTGGSVSTLTIQRTQQEDSAVYLCASSPSGSHETQYFGPGTRLLVL.

This clone is a singleton in its sample. The rearrangement uses TRBV2 and TRBJ2-5; D ambiguous. Germline V gene lookup returns CDR1 SNHLY and CDR2 FYNNEI. Trimming pared 8 bases from V and 2 bases from J, leaving 12 bases between. This CDR3 is 13 amino acids long. DNA of the CDR3: TGTGCCAGCCTGATCCTGCAGCAAGAGACCCAGTACTTC. Its protein is CASLILQQETQYF.

V usage is TRBV6-6 and J usage is TRBJ2-7; 7 positions agree with TRBD1. Germline V gene sequence: CDR1 MNHNY, CDR2 SVGAGI (reference sequence). The CDR3 is 16 residues long. V was clipped by 8 bases and J by 1 base; unmatched bases: 14. CDR3 protein: CASLGVNRGPSYEQYF. Here the CDR3 DNA reads TGTGCCAGCTTAGGAGTGAACAGGGGACCTTCCTACGAGCAGTACTTC.

The V and J genes are TRBV3-1 (or the pseudogene TRBV3-2) and TRBJ1-6; a weak D match, TRBD1 (6 bases). V lost 6 bases and J lost 8, with 11 bases in between. Germline loops: CDR1 LGHDT, CDR2 YNNKEL (reference sequence). This CDR3 has 13 amino acids. CDR3 amino acids: CASSGQIYSPLHF. CDR3 nucleotides: TGTGCCAGCAGTGGACAGATTTATTCACCCCTCCACTTT.

The chain uses TRBV15 and TRBJ1-1; no clear D. V dropped 0 bases and J dropped 6 bases, with 11 bases sitting between them. This CDR3 region has 14 residues. CDR1 and CDR2 from the germline V gene are LNHNV and YYDKDF (reference sequence). The CDR3 nucleotides are TGTGCCACCAGCAGAGATACGGGGTTCGCTGAAGCTTTCTTT. Translating gives CATSRDTGFAEAFF.

This clone was seen more than once but under ten times. The rearrangement uses TRBV29-1 and TRBJ2-2, with 9 positions matching TRBD1. Germline loops: CDR1 SQVTM, CDR2 ANQGSEA. V was pared by 4 bases and J by 4 bases, with 7 bases of the junction left unmatched. There are 15 residues in the CDR3. CDR3 DNA sequence: TGCAGCGTTGTCGGGACAGGGTATGGCACCGGGGAGCTGTTTTTT. Encoded protein: CSVVGTGYGTGELFF.

Written as DNA, the CDR3 is TGTGCCATCAGGCTAGCGGCAACTAATGAGCAGTTCTTC. The encoded protein is CAIRLAATNEQFF. The rearrangement joins TRBV10-3 to TRBJ2-1, with 7 positions matching TRBD2. The CDR3 loop spans 13 amino acids. In germline, CDR1 is ENHRY, CDR2 SYGVKD. Trimming took 6 bases from V and 7 from J; bases not matched to a gene: 6.

This chain links TRBV7-9 with TRBJ1-1; D is uncertain. Germline values: CDR1 SEHNR, CDR2 FQNEAQ (reference sequence). Trimming took 4 bases from V and 10 from J, leaving 13 bases between them. The CDR3 has 12 amino acids. CDR3 sequence (DNA): TGTGCCAGCAGCTCGTCGAGTCGGGTAGCTTTCTTT. It is translated as CASSSSSRVAFF.

This sequence joins TRBV19 and TRBJ1-2, with 9 bases aligning to TRBD1. In germline, CDR1 is LNHDA, CDR2 SQIVND (reference sequence). Trimming at V came to 2 bases and at J to 4 bases, leaving 5 bases not matched to a gene. The CDR3 runs 15 residues. This CDR3 is CASSISGQGAYGYTF. The CDR3 DNA reads TGTGCCAGTAGTATATCGGGACAGGGTGCCTATGGCTACACCTTC.